Listed below are T cell receptor beta chains from one sample, sequenced in a study of blood T cell repertoires in COVID-19. Only in-frame clones appear in the TCRdb table, and some are missing; sequencing was by immunoSEQ multiplex PCR. Here the sample spans about 28,000 clones, roughly nine tenths being singletons. Specimen: peripheral blood. These receptors came from a human donor in a cohort sampled during active COVID-19. Both conserved end residues are part of each CDR3. Fields, in order: D gene, V gene, CDR3 protein. D genes are given only for firm matches.

D gene: -
V gene: TRBV13
CDR3 protein: CASSETGQPQHF

D gene: -
V gene: TRBV27
CDR3 protein: CASTPAGQLTSTDTQYF

D gene: TRBD1
V gene: TRBV6-5
CDR3 protein: CASTQGARGEAFF

D gene: TRBD1
V gene: TRBV6-5
CDR3 protein: CASRQGPDQPQHF

D gene: -
V gene: TRBV29-1
CDR3 protein: CSVGVFTETQYF

D gene: -
V gene: TRBV19
CDR3 protein: CASSMALRHEQFF

D gene: -
V gene: TRBV4-1
CDR3 protein: CASSRHPDRNSNQPQHF

D gene: TRBD1
V gene: TRBV12-3/TRBV12-4
CDR3 protein: CASSFQGAVGYTF

D gene: TRBD2
V gene: TRBV6-4
CDR3 protein: CASSDSGGATDTQYF

D gene: -
V gene: TRBV5-4
CDR3 protein: CASSLDPDRANVLTF

D gene: -
V gene: TRBV11-3
CDR3 protein: CASSFRGGNQPQHF

D gene: -
V gene: TRBV4-1
CDR3 protein: CASSQAREYEQYF

D gene: TRBD2
V gene: TRBV4-1
CDR3 protein: CASRPGLAGGRGVTDTQYF

D gene: TRBD1
V gene: TRBV9
CDR3 protein: CASSPGDRGNHNEQFF

D gene: -
V gene: TRBV6-5
CDR3 protein: CASSYSTRPTTEAFF

D gene: TRBD2
V gene: TRBV10-1
CDR3 protein: CASSNDASGGPSVF

D gene: -
V gene: TRBV9
CDR3 protein: CASSVSADSTDTQYF

D gene: TRBD1
V gene: TRBV19
CDR3 protein: CASSGQATNEKLFF

D gene: TRBD1
V gene: TRBV5-4
CDR3 protein: CASSPTGALNEKLFF

D gene: -
V gene: TRBV12-3/TRBV12-4
CDR3 protein: CASIRGTRGIQYF

D gene: -
V gene: TRBV18
CDR3 protein: CASSPRSTSGANVLTF

D gene: TRBD2
V gene: TRBV6-5
CDR3 protein: CASRSSGATYEQYF

D gene: -
V gene: TRBV11-2
CDR3 protein: CASSLDLKSEAFF

D gene: TRBD1
V gene: TRBV5-1
CDR3 protein: CASSLEGQGGHTF

D gene: TRBD2
V gene: TRBV5-4
CDR3 protein: CASSLSSGGAETQYF

D gene: -
V gene: TRBV2
CDR3 protein: CASSAVAVGNEQFF

D gene: TRBD1
V gene: TRBV18
CDR3 protein: CASSPSTGGNEQFF

D gene: TRBD2
V gene: TRBV3-1/TRBV3-2
CDR3 protein: CASSQVGGARYEQFF

D gene: TRBD2
V gene: TRBV30
CDR3 protein: CAWSRGGDEQYF

D gene: TRBD1
V gene: TRBV10-3
CDR3 protein: CAISESLDRVVGGELFF

D gene: -
V gene: TRBV3-1/TRBV3-2
CDR3 protein: CASSQGFGTANTGELFF

D gene: -
V gene: TRBV3-1/TRBV3-2
CDR3 protein: CASSRSRNEQFF

D gene: TRBD1
V gene: TRBV5-1
CDR3 protein: CASSLVGQGDTGELFF

D gene: -
V gene: TRBV5-6
CDR3 protein: CASSLTTGPRYNEQFF

D gene: TRBD1
V gene: TRBV4-1
CDR3 protein: CASSQEPGQSNQPQHF

D gene: -
V gene: TRBV10-3
CDR3 protein: CAISERDDTQHF

D gene: TRBD1
V gene: TRBV5-1
CDR3 protein: CASSPGQGGDTQYF

D gene: -
V gene: TRBV13
CDR3 protein: CASSLYREGGNTIYF

D gene: TRBD2
V gene: TRBV14
CDR3 protein: CASSQDPTSGGTSSYNEQFF

D gene: -
V gene: TRBV6-1
CDR3 protein: CASSELKARLGTEAFF

D gene: -
V gene: TRBV7-3
CDR3 protein: CASSLPELDTQYF

D gene: TRBD1
V gene: TRBV19
CDR3 protein: CASSRTGGAPNEKLFF

D gene: TRBD1
V gene: TRBV4-1
CDR3 protein: CASSGEGANEAFF

D gene: TRBD2
V gene: TRBV6-2/TRBV6-3
CDR3 protein: CASSYLAGGYEQYF

D gene: TRBD2
V gene: TRBV5-1
CDR3 protein: CASSVPGLAGGETQYF

D gene: -
V gene: TRBV6-1
CDR3 protein: CASSEQRGAYQETQYF

D gene: TRBD1
V gene: TRBV7-2
CDR3 protein: CASSAQGPAYNEQFF

D gene: -
V gene: TRBV19
CDR3 protein: CASRVRQIYSGNQPQHF

D gene: TRBD1
V gene: TRBV2
CDR3 protein: CASSNRQGAGQPQHF

D gene: -
V gene: TRBV7-9
CDR3 protein: CASRLPQGRRAFF

D gene: -
V gene: TRBV3-1/TRBV3-2
CDR3 protein: CASSHESILGRTEAFF

D gene: -
V gene: TRBV7-7
CDR3 protein: CASSPQTGLSYEQYF

D gene: TRBD2
V gene: TRBV19
CDR3 protein: CASSTSGGFWQFF

D gene: -
V gene: TRBV7-2
CDR3 protein: CASSSNRVTLAFF

D gene: TRBD2
V gene: TRBV5-4
CDR3 protein: CASTQKITAGAPDTQYF

D gene: -
V gene: TRBV6-5
CDR3 protein: CASSFSAGTQYF

D gene: -
V gene: TRBV12-3/TRBV12-4
CDR3 protein: CASSRHGDEKLFF